The source of this TCR beta chain is a study of TIL therapy for anti-PD-1-resistant metastatic lung cancer. Across the whole study: Patients then received nivolumab; progressors got lymphodepletion, TIL and IL-2. Most patients had lung adenocarcinoma; a few tumors were EGFR-mutant, two ALK-rearranged; half smoked currently or formerly.

This clone occurred once. Trimming pared 8 bases from V and 1 base from J, leaving 13 bases between. The CDR3 has 14 residues. Per germline, CDR1 MNHEY and CDR2 SVGAGI. This was the immunoSEQ v3 assay. Here immunoSEQ multiplex PCR was the method, and the copy in TCRdb shows in-frame clones only, minus some. The repertoire holds 50,000 to 70,000 clones, about 81% seen once, with roughly 3% in the top ten. Time point denoted: pre-treatment sample, taken before nivolumab and TIL therapy. Adults with stage 4 NSCLC were enrolled in a phase I trial. The origin of this receptor is a person between 25 and 80 years old with non-small cell lung cancer. The chain joins TRBV6-5 to TRBJ2-3, with D perhaps matching TRBD1 or TRBD2 (5 bases each). Sequences were derived from blood, sampled at baseline. The CDR3 nucleotides read TGTGCCAGCCAAGAGGGGCTCGGCACAGATACGCAGTATTTT. It encodes CASQEGLGTDTQYF.